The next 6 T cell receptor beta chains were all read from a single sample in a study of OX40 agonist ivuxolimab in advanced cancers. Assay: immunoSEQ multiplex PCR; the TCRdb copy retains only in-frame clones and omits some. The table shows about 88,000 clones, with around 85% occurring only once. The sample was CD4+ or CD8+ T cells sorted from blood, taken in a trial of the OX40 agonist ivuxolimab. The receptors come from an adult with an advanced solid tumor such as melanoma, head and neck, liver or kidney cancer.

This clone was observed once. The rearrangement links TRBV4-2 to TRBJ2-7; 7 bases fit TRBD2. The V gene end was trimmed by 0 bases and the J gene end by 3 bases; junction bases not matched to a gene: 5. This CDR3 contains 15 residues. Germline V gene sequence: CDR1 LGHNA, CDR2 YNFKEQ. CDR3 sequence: CASSQELSSGYEQYF. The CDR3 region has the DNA TGTGCCAGCAGCCAAGAATTGTCTAGCGGCTACGAGCAGTACTTC.

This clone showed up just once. The CDR3 spells CASSLETGAAEAFF. CDR3 nucleotides: TGCGCCAGCAGCTTGGAGACGGGGGCAGCTGAAGCTTTCTTT. The rearrangement links TRBV5-1 to TRBJ1-1; possible D gene TRBD1, 6 bases. This CDR3 has 14 amino acids. Trimming stripped 0 bases from V and 6 bases from J, with 12 bases between. Germline V CDR1 and CDR2: SGHRS, YFSETQ.

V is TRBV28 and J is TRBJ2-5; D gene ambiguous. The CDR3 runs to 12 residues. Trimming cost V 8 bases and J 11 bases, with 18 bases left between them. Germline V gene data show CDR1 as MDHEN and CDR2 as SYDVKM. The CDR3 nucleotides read TGTGCCAGCGGAAGCTTCCCTAGAGAGCAGTACTTC. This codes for CASGSFPREQYF.

The CDR3, as DNA: TGTGCCAGCAGCTTAGATTCGGGGACAACCGAGCAGTACTTC. It yields the protein CASSLDSGTTEQYF. This sequence joins TRBV11-2 and TRBJ2-7; tentatively, D is TRBD1 (6 bases). V shed 0 bases and J shed 6 bases, with 12 bases lying between them. The CDR3 sequence is 14 residues long. From germline, CDR1 is SGHAT and CDR2 FQNNGV.

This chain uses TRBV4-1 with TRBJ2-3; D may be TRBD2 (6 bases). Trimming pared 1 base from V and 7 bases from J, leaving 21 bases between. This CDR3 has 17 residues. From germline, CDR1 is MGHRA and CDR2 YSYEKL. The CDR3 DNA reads TGCGCCAGCAGCCAAGTCTTTAATCCGGGAGAGGGAAATACGCAGTATTTT. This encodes CASSQVFNPGEGNTQYF.

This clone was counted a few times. The DNA of the CDR3 is TGCGCCAGCAGACAGGGAGTGAATCAGCCCCAGCATTTT. This gives the protein CASRQGVNQPQHF. This chain uses TRBV5-1 with TRBJ1-5; possibly TRBD1 for D (6 bases). V was clipped by 5 bases and J by 4 bases, with 10 bases between them. The CDR3 runs 13 residues. Germline CDR1 is SGHRS and CDR2 is YFSETQ.